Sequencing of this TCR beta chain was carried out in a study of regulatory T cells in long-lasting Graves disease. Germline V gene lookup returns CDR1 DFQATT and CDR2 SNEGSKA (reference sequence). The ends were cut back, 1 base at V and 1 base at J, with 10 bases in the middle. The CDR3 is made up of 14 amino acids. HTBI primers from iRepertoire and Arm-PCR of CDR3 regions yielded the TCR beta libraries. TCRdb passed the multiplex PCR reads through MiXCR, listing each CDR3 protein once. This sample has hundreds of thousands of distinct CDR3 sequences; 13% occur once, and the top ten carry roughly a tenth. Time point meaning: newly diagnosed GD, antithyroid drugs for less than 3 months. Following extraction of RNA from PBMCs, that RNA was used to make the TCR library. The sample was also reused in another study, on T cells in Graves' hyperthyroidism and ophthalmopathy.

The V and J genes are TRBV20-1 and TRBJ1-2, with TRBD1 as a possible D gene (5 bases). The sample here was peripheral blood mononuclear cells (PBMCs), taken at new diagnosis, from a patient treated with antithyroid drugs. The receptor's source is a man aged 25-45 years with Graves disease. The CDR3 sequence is CSARVAGNNYGYTF. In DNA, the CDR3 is TGCAGTGCTAGAGTGGCAGGGAATAACTATGGCTACACCTTC.